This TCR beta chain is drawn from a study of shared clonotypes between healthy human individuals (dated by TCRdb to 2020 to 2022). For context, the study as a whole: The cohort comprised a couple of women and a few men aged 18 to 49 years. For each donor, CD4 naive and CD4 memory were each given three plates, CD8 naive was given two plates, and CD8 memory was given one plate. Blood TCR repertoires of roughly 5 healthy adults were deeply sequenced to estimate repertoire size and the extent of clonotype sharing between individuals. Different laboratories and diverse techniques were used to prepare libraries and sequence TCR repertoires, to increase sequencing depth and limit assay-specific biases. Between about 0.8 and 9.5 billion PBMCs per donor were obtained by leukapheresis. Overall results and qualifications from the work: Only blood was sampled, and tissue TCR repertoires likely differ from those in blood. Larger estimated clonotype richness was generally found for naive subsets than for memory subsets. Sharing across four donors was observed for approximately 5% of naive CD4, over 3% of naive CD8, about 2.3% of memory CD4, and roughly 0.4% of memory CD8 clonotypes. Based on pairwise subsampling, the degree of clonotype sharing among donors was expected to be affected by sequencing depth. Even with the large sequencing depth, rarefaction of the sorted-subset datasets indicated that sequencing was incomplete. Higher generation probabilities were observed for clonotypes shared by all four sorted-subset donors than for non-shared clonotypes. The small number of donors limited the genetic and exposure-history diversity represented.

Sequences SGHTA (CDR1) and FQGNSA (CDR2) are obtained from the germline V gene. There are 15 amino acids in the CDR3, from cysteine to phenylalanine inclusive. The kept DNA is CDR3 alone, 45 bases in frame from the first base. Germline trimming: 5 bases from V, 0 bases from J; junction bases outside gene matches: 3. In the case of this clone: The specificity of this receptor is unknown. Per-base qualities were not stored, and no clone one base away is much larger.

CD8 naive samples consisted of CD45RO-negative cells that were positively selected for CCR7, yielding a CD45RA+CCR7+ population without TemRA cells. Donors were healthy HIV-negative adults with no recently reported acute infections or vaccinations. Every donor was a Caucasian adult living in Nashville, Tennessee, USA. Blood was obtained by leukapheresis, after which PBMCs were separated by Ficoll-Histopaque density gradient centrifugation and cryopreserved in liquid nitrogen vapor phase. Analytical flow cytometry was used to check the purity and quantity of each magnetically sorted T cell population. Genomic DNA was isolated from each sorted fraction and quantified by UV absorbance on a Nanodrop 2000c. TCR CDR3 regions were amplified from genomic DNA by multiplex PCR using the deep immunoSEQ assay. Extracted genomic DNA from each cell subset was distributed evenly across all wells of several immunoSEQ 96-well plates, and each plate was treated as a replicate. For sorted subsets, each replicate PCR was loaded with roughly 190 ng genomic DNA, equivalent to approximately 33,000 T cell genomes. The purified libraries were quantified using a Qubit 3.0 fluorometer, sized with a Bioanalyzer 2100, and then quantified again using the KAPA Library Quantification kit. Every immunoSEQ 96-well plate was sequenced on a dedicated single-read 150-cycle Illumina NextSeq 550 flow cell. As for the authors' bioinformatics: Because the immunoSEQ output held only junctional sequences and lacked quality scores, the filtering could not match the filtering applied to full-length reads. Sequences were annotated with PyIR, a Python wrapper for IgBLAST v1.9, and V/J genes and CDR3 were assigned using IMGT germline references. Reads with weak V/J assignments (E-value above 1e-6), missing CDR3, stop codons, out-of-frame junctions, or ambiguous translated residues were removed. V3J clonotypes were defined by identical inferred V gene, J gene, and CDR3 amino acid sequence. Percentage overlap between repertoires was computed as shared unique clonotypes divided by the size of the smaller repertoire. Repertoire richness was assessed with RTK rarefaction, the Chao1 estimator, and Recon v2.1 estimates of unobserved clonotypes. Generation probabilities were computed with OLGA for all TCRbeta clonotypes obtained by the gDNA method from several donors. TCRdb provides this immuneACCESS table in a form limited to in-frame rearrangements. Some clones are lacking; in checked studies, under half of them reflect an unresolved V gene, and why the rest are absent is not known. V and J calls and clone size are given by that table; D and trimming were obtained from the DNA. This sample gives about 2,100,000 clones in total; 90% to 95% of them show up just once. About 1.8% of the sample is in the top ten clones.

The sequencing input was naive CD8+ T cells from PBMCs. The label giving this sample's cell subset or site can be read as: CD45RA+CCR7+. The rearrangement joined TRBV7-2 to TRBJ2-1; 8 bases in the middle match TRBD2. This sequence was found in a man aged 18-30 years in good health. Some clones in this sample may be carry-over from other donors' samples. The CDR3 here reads CASSNSGSSYNEQFF. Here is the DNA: TGTGCCAGCAGCAACAGCGGGAGCTCCTACAATGAGCAGTTCTTC.